Below, one TCR beta chain is given with its context. Germline V gene data show CDR1 as KGHSH and CDR2 as LQKENI. Trimming removed 3 bases at V and 4 bases at J, with 10 bases between. The CDR3 runs 14 residues. This table comes from immunoSEQ multiplex PCR, and its TCRdb copy is limited to in-frame clones, with some not included. This sample yields about 2.4 million clones, of which 80% to 95% are seen a single time; about 0.39% belongs to the top ten. This sample stems from a study of shared clonotypes between healthy human individuals. This sequence originates from a man younger than 30 in good health. Some clones in this sample may be carry-over from other donors' samples. Sequencing was carried out using naive CD4+ T cells from PBMCs. The sample's subset: CD45RA+ positively selected. The chain couples TRBV18 to TRBJ2-1; D may be TRBD1 (6 bases). CDR3 coding DNA: TGTGCCAGCTCACCTCGACAGGAATACAATGAGCAGTTCTTC. Its protein product is CASSPRQEYNEQFF. Full variable domain (remainder filled in from reference TRBV18 and TRBJ2-1): NAGVMQNPRHLVRRRGQEARLRCSPMKGHSHVYWYRQLPEEGLKFMVYLQKENIIDESGMPKERFSAEFPKEGPSILRIQQVVRGDSAAYFCASSPRQEYNEQFFGPGTRLTVL.